Below, one TCR beta chain is given with its context. The CDR3 is made up of 17 amino acids. Sequenced by immunoSEQ multiplex PCR; TCRdb stores in-frame clones only, minus some. In the table there are approximately 300,000 clones, under 90% of which are singletons. This specimen belongs to a study of blood T cell repertoires in COVID-19. The TCR originated in a man aged 55 to 70 who had recovered from COVID-19. Input material: PBMCs or T cells enriched from blood (not recorded which). This sequence joins TRBV21-1 and TRBJ2-1; TRBD2, the D gene given by the table, was not confirmed from the DNA. TRBV21-1 represents a pseudogene. The CDR3: CASSKAWSEYSYNEQFF. The CDR3, as DNA: TGTGCCAGCAGCAAAGCATGGTCCGAGTACTCCTACAATGAGCAGTTCTTC.